The 14 T cell receptor beta chains reported below all come from one sample, sequenced in a study of CD8+ T cells in alopecia areata. Treatment reported: oral pan-JAK inhibitor, 5-10 mg twice daily. RNA extraction was followed by reverse transcription into cDNA, which acted as the sequencing template. Repertoires were generated with immunoSEQ multiplex PCR, while TCRdb's copy carries only in-frame clones and drops some. Of under 350,000 clones listed, roughly 64% are singletons. This sample comprised CD4+ T cells sorted from blood, obtained at week 24, from a patient treated with tofacitinib. The source is a human donor with alopecia areata.

Comments on this clone: Other nucleotide sequences from this sample produce the same CDR3. The chain employs TRBV7-9 and TRBJ1-1; possibly TRBD1 for D (5 bases). The CDR3 is 13 amino acids. V lost 6 bases and J lost 2, with 10 bases in between. Germline lookup yields CDR1 SEHNR and CDR2 FQNEAQ (reference sequence). CDR3 residues: CASSLTGNTEAFF. The CDR3 nucleotides are TGTGCCAGCAGTCTCACAGGAAACACTGAAGCTTTCTTT.

The chain uses TRBV4-1 and TRBJ2-1; tentative D call: TRBD2 (5 bases). The V end was cut by 0 bases, the J end by 9 bases, with 12 bases between. CDR1 is MGHRA, CDR2 YSYEKL, per germline. CDR3 length equals 14 residues. CDR3 coding DNA: TGCGCCAGCAGCCAAGAGGGGAGAGGCGGTGAGCAGTTCTTC. It is translated as CASSQEGRGGEQFF.

The V call is TRBV29-1, the J call TRBJ1-4, with 7 positions matching TRBD1. In germline, CDR1 is SQVTM, CDR2 ANQGSEA. The CDR3 covers 15 residues. Trimming removed 5 bases from V and 5 bases from J; junction bases left unmatched: 11. CDR3 region: CSVTDSTGSNEKLFF. The CDR3 DNA is TGCAGCGTTACCGACTCGACAGGGTCGAATGAAAAACTGTTTTTT.

The chain links TRBV2 to TRBJ1-2; possibly TRBD1 for D (5 bases). V was pared by 7 bases and J by 5 bases, with 14 bases between. Germline V CDR1 and CDR2: SNHLY, FYNNEI. This CDR3 contains 13 residues. The CDR3 sequence: CASMAGEGYGYTF. The CDR3 coding sequence is TGTGCCAGCATGGCGGGGGAAGGGTATGGCTACACCTTC.

The rearrangement links TRBV9 to TRBJ1-6; D is perhaps TRBD1 (6 bases). Germline CDR1 and CDR2: SGDLS and YYNGEE. The CDR3 has 15 residues. Trimming cost V 2 bases and J 6 bases, with 12 bases left between them. CDR3 bases: TGTGCCAGCAGCGTGGCGGGGGCGGGTAATTCACCCCTCCACTTT. Protein: CASSVAGAGNSPLHF.

The chain employs TRBV4-1 and TRBJ1-6; a possible D gene is TRBD1 (5 bases). The CDR3 contains 15 residues. Trimming cost V 3 bases and J 7 bases, with 13 bases left between them. The V gene's germline CDR1 is MGHRA and CDR2 YSYEKL. CDR3 sequence (DNA): TGCGCCAGCAGCCATCCCGGGACGGTCAATTCACCCCTCCACTTT. Amino acid sequence: CASSHPGTVNSPLHF.

The chain links TRBV27 to TRBJ1-1; a weak D match, TRBD1 (5 bases). CDR1 MNHEY and CDR2 SMNVEV come from the germline V gene (reference sequence). The CDR3 covers 14 residues. The ends were cut back, 5 bases at V and 0 bases at J, with 10 bases in the middle. The CDR3 here is CASSQQGMNTEAFF. Here the CDR3 DNA reads TGTGCCAGCAGTCAGCAGGGTATGAACACTGAAGCTTTCTTT.

In its sample, this clone was seen a few times. The CDR3 nucleotides read TGCGCCAGCAGCTTGGGTTCTAGCAGAGACAATGAGCAGTTCTTC. Residues: CASSLGSSRDNEQFF. The chain joins TRBV5-1 to TRBJ2-1; D may be TRBD2 (5 bases). The germline V gene encodes CDR1 SGHRS and CDR2 YFSETQ. Deletions cut 0 bases from V and 5 bases from J, with 12 bases between. This CDR3 region has 15 residues. Based on the CDR3 plus reference TRBV5-1 and TRBJ2-1, the full variable domain is KAGVTQTPRYLIKTRGQQVTLSCSPISGHRSVSWYQQTPGQGLQFLFEYFSETQRNKGNFPGRFSGRQFSNSRSEMNVSTLELGDSALYLCASSLGSSRDNEQFFGPGTRLTVL.

V gene TRBV6-6 combines with J gene TRBJ2-5, with TRBD2 matching 8 bases. The CDR3 covers 15 residues. Germline V CDR1 and CDR2: MNHNY, SVGAGI (reference sequence). V gave up 5 bases and J gave up 2 bases; unmatched junction bases: 7. The CDR3 spells CASSHALAGQETQYF. CDR3 bases: TGTGCCAGCAGTCATGCCTTAGCGGGGCAAGAGACCCAGTACTTC.

This clone was observed once. The rearrangement uses TRBV6-1 and TRBJ1-6, with D hard to call. This CDR3 region has 10 residues. Germline V gene sequence: CDR1 MNHNS, CDR2 SASEGT. V was clipped by 10 bases and J by 10 bases, with 8 bases between them. In nucleotides, the CDR3 is TGTGCCACCTTTGGATCACCCCTCCACTTT. Its protein product is CATFGSPLHF.

The chain joins TRBV6-5 to TRBJ1-6; D not resolved. V shed 6 bases and J shed 7 bases, with 16 bases lying between them. Germline V CDR1 and CDR2: MNHEY, SVGAGI. This CDR3 is built from 15 residues. CDR3 amino acids: CASSSGFGRNSPLHF. CDR3 coding DNA: TGTGCCAGCAGCTCCGGGTTTGGGCGAAATTCACCCCTCCACTTT.

This clone was picked up a small number of times. This chain uses TRBV7-9 with TRBJ1-6, with D perhaps matching TRBD1 (5 bases). With 5 bases removed from V and 8 bases from J, the gap between germline ends came to 10 bases. In germline, CDR1 is SEHNR, CDR2 FQNEAQ (reference sequence). The CDR3 extends over 13 amino acids. In nucleotides, the CDR3 is TGTGCCAGCAGCACCTTGGGGGATTCACCCCTCCACTTT. Its translation: CASSTLGDSPLHF.

A few counts support this clone. The chain carries TRBV5-1 and TRBJ2-7, with D unresolved. Germline loops: CDR1 SGHRS, CDR2 YFSETQ. V was shortened by 0 bases and J by 3 bases, with 7 bases between the two germline ends. The CDR3 runs 13 residues. CDR3 DNA: TGCGCCAGCAGCTTGGTGGGTTTCTACGAGCAGTACTTC. Amino acid sequence: CASSLVGFYEQYF.

The V gene is TRBV30, the J gene TRBJ2-5; TRBD1 or TRBD2 may be the D gene (6 bases each). Trimming took 0 bases from V and 2 from J, leaving 10 bases between them. Germline V gene data show CDR1 as GTSNPN and CDR2 as SVGIG (reference sequence). There are 14 residues in the CDR3. In DNA form, the CDR3 reads TGTGCCTGGAGTGTAGGGGGGCAGCAAGAGACCCAGTACTTC. Encoded protein: CAWSVGGQQETQYF.